The sequence of this T cell receptor beta chain was determined in a study of cytomegalovirus exposure and HLA in healthy donors. Losses at the gene ends were 5 bases for V and 0 bases for J; bases not matched to a gene: 3. The CDR3 is 15 residues long. From germline, CDR1 is SGHVS and CDR2 FQNEAQ. PCR primers comprised 60 Vbeta and 13 Jbeta primers. Generated by immunoSEQ multiplex PCR, the TCRdb table keeps only in-frame clones and is missing some. The sample carries 170,000 or so clones, 70% to 85% recorded once. The source is a woman aged 25 to 39 in good health and CMV-seropositive. This chain links TRBV7-8 with TRBJ2-2; 7 nucleotides match TRBD2. Input material: PBMCs. CDR3 protein: CASSGGRANTGELFF. The CDR3 nucleotides are TGTGCCAGCAGCGGAGGGAGGGCGAACACCGGGGAGCTGTTTTTT. The complete variable domain, with remaining parts taken from reference TRBV7-8 and TRBJ2-2, reads GAGVSQSPRYKVAKRGQDVALRCDPISGHVSLFWYQQALGQGPEFLTYFQNEAQLDKSGLPSDRFFAERPEGSVSTLKIQRTQQEDSAVYLCASSGGRANTGELFFGEGSRLTVL.